Described below is a single T cell receptor beta chain sequence and its context. This clone was detected a few times. Its antigen remains undetermined. Per-nucleotide qualities are absent, and no much larger clonotype sits a single base away. A single peripheral blood draw of 95 to 150 mL on average was collected from each donor into heparinised tubes. A BD FACSAria II was used to sort naive, central memory, regulatory and stem cell-like memory CD4+ T cells with a panel that included CD45RO, CCR7, CD25, CD127, CD95 and CD27. All sorted populations exceeded 98% purity. PBMCs were isolated right away by Lymphoprep density gradient centrifugation and were stained directly, without culture. So that batch effects would be minimized, each experiment stained and sorted samples in pairs, pairing one healthy donor with one patient. Ends trimmed: V by 0 bases, J by 3 bases; bases unmatched to a gene: 14. Inclusive of the bounding cysteine and phenylalanine, the CDR3 is 19 residues long. The DNA shown is the 57-base CDR3, in frame from base 1. Looking up the germline V gene (reference sequence) yields CDR1 SEHNR and CDR2 FQNEAQ.

The entire isolated RNA was reverse transcribed using the High Capacity cDNA Reverse Transcription Kit, and thus expressed TCRB transcripts were sequenced. Deep immunoSEQ sequencing was applied to naive, central memory and regulatory T cell samples, giving an average of about 3.8 million total reads per sample. Sorted cells were lysed in RLT buffer, and RNA was extracted using DNase-treated RNeasy Micro or Mini kits according to cell number. Each cell subset was processed separately to prevent cross-contamination, with patient and healthy donor samples processed together. The immunoSEQ multiplex PCR was used to amplify TCRB sequences from cDNA, generating 87-bp fragments that spanned the CDR3 region. The amplicons were sequenced using the Illumina HiSeq platform. The paper's processing steps were these. Synthetic template baselines were used to correct PCR bias computationally, reads within Hamming distance 2 were collapsed, and singletons that could not be merged were discarded. Reads were aligned against IMGT to assign V, D and J genes, CDR3 length and insertions or deletions at six rearrangement sites. Within each subset, clonotype counts were normalized to sorted cell number, after which true diversity and Gini coefficients were computed with the tcR R package. The overlap coefficient, calculated on TCRB nucleotide sequences, was used to quantify repertoire sharing. In TCRdb, the immuneACCESS table is reduced to in-frame sequences with V and J assigned. These tables do not hold every clone; where another copy was compared, an unresolved V gene accounts for under half, and the others remain unexplained. The DNA was the basis for D and trimming; V, J and clone size are from that table. This sample holds over 300,000 clones; less than 9.5% were observed only once. 0.44% of the sample goes to the ten largest clones.

This entry is derived from a study of beta chain features in type 1 diabetes (dated by TCRdb to the late 2010s). About the full investigation: No differences in mean age, gender distribution, total cell number or subset yield were found between patients and healthy donors. In the study, recently diagnosed type 1 diabetes patients and matched healthy donors were compared on the TCRB repertoires of their sorted circulating CD4+ T cell subsets. A total of about 110,000,000 sorted cells were examined across all samples, and a strong correlation was observed between cell number per subset and RNA yield. Regulatory and stem cell-like memory subsets were obtained from only 8 patients and roughly eight healthy donors, while naive and central memory subsets were obtained from all 28 donors. What the authors observed across the whole study: Shorter templates might be favored by PCR, yet because patient and control samples were amplified and corrected together, any such skew would affect both groups equally. Naive, central memory and regulatory TCRB repertoires appeared more similar among patients than among healthy donors. Because the HLA sub-analyses included only small numbers of individuals, any influence of HLA type on TCRB rearrangement was left unresolved. Type 1 diabetes patients showed a moderate but significant shortening of TCRB CDR3 length in all four CD4+ subsets. At VDJ recombination sites, type 1 diabetes patients had fewer insertions and more deleted nucleotides, which implies abnormalities in thymic rearrangement. Because cDNA was sequenced instead of genomic DNA, highly expressing activated cells could be over-represented, though the groups showed no difference in activation or CD3 levels.

Sequenced: central memory CD4+ T cells from blood. This sequence was found in a woman aged 18-29 years in good health. The chain employs TRBV7-9 and TRBJ2-1, and 7 junction bases match TRBD2. This receptor has the CDR3 CASSLAYIGVSGGYNEQFF. The bases are TGTGCCAGCAGCTTAGCCTATATTGGGGTTTCGGGAGGCTACAATGAGCAGTTCTTC.